What follows is one TCR beta chain and its context. The data belong to a study of CD8 T cells in Susac syndrome. Sequencing targeted TCR beta in blood CD8+ and CD4+ T cells. FACS was used to enrich TEMRA cells, whereas the CD8+ and CD4+ T cells were obtained by negative isolation. The authors reverse transcribed roughly 0.5 to 1 ug RNA with random hexamers. The method of amplification for TCR beta CDR3 was immunoSEQ multiplex PCR, covering 54 Vbeta and 13 Jbeta. One entry per CDR3 protein, called by TCRdb with MiXCR from the immunoSEQ multiplex PCR reads. This table has roughly 130,000 distinct CDR3 sequences, less than 95% appearing once. Germline V gives CDR1 SEHNR, CDR2 FQNEAQ (reference sequence). V lost 5 bases and J 8 bases, leaving 14 bases between the germline ends. The CDR3 length is 13 residues.

The clonotype was recovered from a human donor with multiple sclerosis. Material: CD4+ T cells from PBMCs. The chain recombines TRBV7-9 with TRBJ2-3, with D possibly TRBD1 on 5 matching bases. The CDR3 bases are TGTGCCAGCAGCCTCCTAACAGGCGGTACGCAGTATTTT. Translation gives CASSLLTGGTQYF.